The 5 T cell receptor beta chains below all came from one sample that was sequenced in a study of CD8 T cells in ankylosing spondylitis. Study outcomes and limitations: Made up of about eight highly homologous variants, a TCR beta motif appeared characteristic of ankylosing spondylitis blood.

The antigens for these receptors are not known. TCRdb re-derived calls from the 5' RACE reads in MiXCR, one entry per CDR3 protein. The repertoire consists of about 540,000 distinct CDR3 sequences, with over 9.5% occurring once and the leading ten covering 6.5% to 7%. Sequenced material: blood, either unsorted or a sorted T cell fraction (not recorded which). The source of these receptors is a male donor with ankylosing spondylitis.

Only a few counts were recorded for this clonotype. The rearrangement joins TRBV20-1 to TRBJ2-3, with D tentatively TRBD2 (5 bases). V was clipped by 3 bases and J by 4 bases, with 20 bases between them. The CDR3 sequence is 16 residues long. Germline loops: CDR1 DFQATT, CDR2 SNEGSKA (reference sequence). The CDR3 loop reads CSARGPGGPRPDTQYF. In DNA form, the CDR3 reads TGCAGTGCTAGGGGTCCCGGCGGGCCGAGACCAGATACGCAGTATTTT.

CDR3 residues: CASFPGTASSYEQYF. DNA of the CDR3: TGCGCCAGCTTCCCCGGGACCGCGAGCTCCTACGAGCAGTACTTC. This chain joins TRBV5-1 and TRBJ2-7, with D perhaps matching TRBD1 or TRBD2 (5 bases each). The CDR3 runs 15 residues. The V end lost 7 bases, the J end lost 0 bases, and 17 bases lay between the germline ends. The germline V gene encodes CDR1 SGHRS and CDR2 YFSETQ. Based on the CDR3 plus reference TRBV5-1 and TRBJ2-7, the full variable domain is KAGVTQTPRYLIKTRGQQVTLSCSPISGHRSVSWYQQTPGQGLQFLFEYFSETQRNKGNFPGRFSGRQFSNSRSEMNVSTLELGDSALYLCASFPGTASSYEQYFGPGTRLTVT.

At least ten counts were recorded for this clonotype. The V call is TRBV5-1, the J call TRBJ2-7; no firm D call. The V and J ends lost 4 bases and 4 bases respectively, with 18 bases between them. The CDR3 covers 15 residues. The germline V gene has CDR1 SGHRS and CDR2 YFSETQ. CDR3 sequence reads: CASSPDPSGSYEQYF. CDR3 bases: TGCGCCAGCAGCCCGGACCCTAGTGGATCTTACGAGCAGTACTTC. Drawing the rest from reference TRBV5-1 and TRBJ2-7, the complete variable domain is KAGVTQTPRYLIKTRGQQVTLSCSPISGHRSVSWYQQTPGQGLQFLFEYFSETQRNKGNFPGRFSGRQFSNSRSEMNVSTLELGDSALYLCASSPDPSGSYEQYFGPGTRLTVT.

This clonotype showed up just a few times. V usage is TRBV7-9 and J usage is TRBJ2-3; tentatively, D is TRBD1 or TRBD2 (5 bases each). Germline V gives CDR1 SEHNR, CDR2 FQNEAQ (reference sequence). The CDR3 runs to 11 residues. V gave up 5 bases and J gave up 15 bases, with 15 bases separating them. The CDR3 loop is CASSNRDPLYF. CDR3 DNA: TGTGCCAGCAGCAACCGGGACCCTCTATATTTT.

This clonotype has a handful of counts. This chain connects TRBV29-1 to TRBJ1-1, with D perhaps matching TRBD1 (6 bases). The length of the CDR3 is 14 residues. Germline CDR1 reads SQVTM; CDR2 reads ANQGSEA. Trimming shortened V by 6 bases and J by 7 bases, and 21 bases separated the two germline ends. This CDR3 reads CSVDPRQVKGEAFF. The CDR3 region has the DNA TGCAGCGTGGATCCTAGACAGGTTAAAGGTGAAGCTTTCTTT.